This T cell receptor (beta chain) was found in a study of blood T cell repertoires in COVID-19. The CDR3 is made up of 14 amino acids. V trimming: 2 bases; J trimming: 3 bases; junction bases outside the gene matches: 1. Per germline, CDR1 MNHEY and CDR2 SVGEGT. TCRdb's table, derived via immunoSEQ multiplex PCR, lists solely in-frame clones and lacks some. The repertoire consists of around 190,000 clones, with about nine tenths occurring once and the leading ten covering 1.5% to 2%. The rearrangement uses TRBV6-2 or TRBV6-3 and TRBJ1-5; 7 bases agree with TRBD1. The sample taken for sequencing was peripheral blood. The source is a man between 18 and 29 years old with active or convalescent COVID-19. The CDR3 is CASSYGTVNQPQHF. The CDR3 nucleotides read TGTGCCAGCAGTTACGGGACAGTCAATCAGCCCCAGCATTTT.